A selection of T cell receptor beta chains follows, all from one sample in a study of graft-versus-host responses after intestinal transplantation. TCRdb's copy holds only in-frame clones and misses some; the assay was immunoSEQ multiplex PCR. In the table there are 40,000 or so clones, 75% to 90% of which are singletons. The sample here was PBMCs, taken approximately 1,000 days after transplant. These receptors all stem from a human patient who received an intestinal transplant, so some T cells may come from the graft donor. The CDR3 runs from the conserved cysteine through the conserved F or W. A D gene is named only where the DNA matches it firmly. Clone size, where shown, is once, few, many, or a class for clones that have expanded.

>TRBD2|NA|TRBV28|TRBJ2-1
CASSLPTTLQVGRDYREYEQFF
TGTGCCAGCAGTTTACCGACAACATTACAGGTTGGCCGGGACTACCGGGAGTATGAGCAGTTCTTC
>NA|NA|TRBV29-1|TRBJ2-5
CSVRRGAGGETQYF
TGCAGCGTTAGGAGGGGGGCCGGGGGAGAGACCCAGTACTTC
>NA|few|TRBV7-6|TRBJ2-1
CASSLGTGHNEQFF
TGTGCCAGCAGCTTAGGAACAGGCCACAATGAGCAGTTCTTC
>NA|NA|TRBV29-1|TRBJ1-2
CSVRAGWDGYTF
TGCAGCGTGAGAGCGGGATGGGATGGCTACACCTTC
>TRBD1|NA|TRBV19|TRBJ1-5
CASSKSVTGSSNQPQHF
TGTGCCAGTAGTAAATCCGTGACAGGGTCCTCCAATCAGCCCCAGCATTTT
>TRBD1|NA|TRBV29-1|TRBJ2-7
CSVANRGPQREQYF
TGCAGCGTCGCGAACAGGGGGCCTCAGAGGGAGCAGTACTTC
>NA|NA|TRBV27|TRBJ2-7
CASSLGWRSSYEQYF
TGTGCCAGCAGTTTAGGGTGGAGGAGCTCCTACGAGCAGTACTTC
>TRBD1|once|TRBV7-2|TRBJ2-3
CASRKDRVDTQYF
TGTGCCAGCAGAAAAGACAGGGTAGATACGCAGTATTTT
>TRBD1|NA|TRBV6-1|TRBJ1-4
CASSQDRTYEKLFF
TGTGCCAGCAGCCAGGACAGGACCTATGAAAAACTGTTTTTT
>NA|few|TRBV4-1|TRBJ1-2
CASSQDIRWYGYTF
TGCGCCAGCAGCCAGGACATAAGGTGGTATGGCTACACCTTC
>NA|NA|TRBV27|TRBJ2-7
CASSLAHSYEQYF
TGTGCCAGCAGTTTGGCCCACTCCTACGAGCAGTACTTC
>TRBD1|few|TRBV6-1|TRBJ2-1
CASRMGQGSDEQFF
TGTGCCAGCAGGATGGGACAGGGAAGCGATGAGCAGTTCTTC
>NA|once|TRBV13|TRBJ2-3
CASRTSTDTQYF
TGTGCCTCCCGGACTAGCACAGATACGCAGTATTTT
>TRBD2|NA|TRBV6-4|TRBJ2-1
CASRLTSGNSNEQFF
TGTGCCAGCCGTTTGACTAGCGGGAACTCCAATGAGCAGTTCTTC
>NA|NA|TRBV18|TRBJ1-1
CASSPQGLNTEAFF
TGTGCCAGCTCACCCCAGGGGCTGAACACTGAAGCTTTCTTT
>NA|NA|TRBV5-1|TRBJ1-4
CASSLAGHWELFF
TGCGCCAGCAGCTTGGCCGGGCATTGGGAACTGTTTTTT
>TRBD1|NA|TRBV19|TRBJ2-1
CASSIGDSQFF
TGTGCCAGTAGTATTGGGGACAGTCAGTTCTTC
>TRBD2|NA|TRBV30|TRBJ2-5
CAWSGLAGETQYF
TGTGCCTGGAGTGGACTAGCGGGGGAGACCCAGTACTTC
>NA|NA|TRBV27|TRBJ2-3
CASSTSSTDTQYF
TGTGCCAGCAGCACCTCTAGCACAGATACGCAGTATTTT
>NA|NA|TRBV19|TRBJ2-7
CASSIEGGSYEQYF
TGTGCCAGTAGTATAGAAGGCGGTTCCTACGAGCAGTATTTC
>TRBD1|NA|TRBV9|TRBJ1-1
CASSSSRDRVWYTEAFF
TGTGCCAGCAGCTCGTCCCGGGACAGGGTTTGGTACACTGAAGCTTTCTTT
>NA|NA|TRBV5-1|TRBJ1-4
CASRTSGRLGEKLFF
TGCGCCAGCAGGACGTCGGGGCGGCTAGGGGAAAAACTGTTTTTT
>NA|once|TRBV28|TRBJ2-5
CASSLRDIGKETQYF
TGTGCCAGCAGTTTAAGGGACATCGGGAAAGAGACCCAGTACTTC
>NA|NA|TRBV14|TRBJ1-2
CASSQDRRNYGYTF
TGTGCCAGCAGCCAAGACAGGCGGAACTATGGCTACACCTTC
>NA|few|TRBV28|TRBJ1-5
CASSSLGTGPQHF
TGTGCCAGCAGTTCGCTCGGAACCGGGCCCCAGCATTTT
>NA|NA|TRBV4-2|TRBJ2-5
CASSQDRGQQETQYF
TGTGCCAGCAGCCAAGATAGGGGACAACAAGAGACCCAGTACTTC
>TRBD1|NA|TRBV28|TRBJ1-5
CASSTRQGNNQPQHF
TGTGCCAGCAGTACGAGACAGGGGAACAATCAGCCCCAGCATTTT
>TRBD1|NA|TRBV6-4|TRBJ2-1
CASSPPGQGANEQFF
TGTGCCAGCAGTCCTCCGGGACAGGGGGCGAATGAGCAGTTCTTC
>TRBD2|NA|TRBV28|TRBJ2-3
CASSLPLAGATDTQYF
TGTGCCAGCAGTTTACCCCTAGCGGGGGCAACAGATACGCAGTATTTT
>TRBD2|NA|TRBV5-1|TRBJ2-5
CASSPGSGREETQYF
TGCGCCAGCAGCCCCGGGAGCGGGAGGGAAGAGACCCAGTACTTC
>NA|NA|TRBV10-2|TRBJ2-3
CASSEPGHTDTQYF
TGCGCCAGCAGTGAGCCGGGCCACACAGATACGCAGTATTTT
>TRBD1|few|TRBV28|TRBJ2-2
CASSQDRGRLTGELFF
TGTGCCAGCAGCCAGGACAGGGGGCGGCTCACCGGGGAGCTGTTTTTT
>NA|few|TRBV4-1|TRBJ2-7
CASSPTDRTYEQYF
TGCGCCAGCAGCCCTACCGACAGGACCTACGAGCAGTACTTC
>TRBD1|few|TRBV27|TRBJ2-7
CASSLTAGTGIYEQYF
TGTGCCAGCAGTTTAACGGCCGGGACAGGGATCTACGAGCAGTACTTC
>TRBD2|NA|TRBV5-1|TRBJ2-7
CASSPQLAGESYEQYF
TGCGCCAGCAGCCCTCAACTAGCGGGGGAGTCTTACGAGCAGTACTTC
>TRBD1|NA|TRBV7-9|TRBJ2-7
CASSGDGTAGRQYF
TGTGCCAGCAGCGGTGACGGGACAGCCGGCCGACAGTACTTC
>TRBD2|NA|TRBV5-1|TRBJ2-1
CASSLGGPGAGGYNEQFF
TGCGCCAGCAGCTTGGGGGGGCCCGGAGCGGGAGGATACAATGAGCAGTTCTTC
>NA|NA|TRBV5-1|TRBJ1-2
CASSLDPGNYGYTF
TGCGCCAGCAGCTTGGATCCGGGGAACTATGGCTACACCTTC
>TRBD1|once|TRBV5-1|TRBJ2-5
CASSLGRGRLETQYF
TGCGCCAGCAGCTTAGGAAGGGGGCGCTTGGAGACCCAGTACTTC
>NA|NA|TRBV9|TRBJ2-3
CASSLNQGPTDTQYF
TGTGCCAGCAGCTTGAATCAGGGTCCCACAGATACGCAGTATTTT
>TRBD2|once|TRBV4-2|TRBJ2-1
CASSREGLRPSEQFF
TGTGCCAGCAGCCGAGAGGGACTACGGCCTTCCGAGCAGTTCTTC
>TRBD1|NA|TRBV18|TRBJ1-3
CASSRRDRDSGNTIYF
TGTGCCAGCTCGCGCCGGGACAGGGACTCTGGAAACACCATATATTTT
>TRBD2|NA|TRBV19|TRBJ2-1
CASSRTRGRGYNEQFF
TGTGCCAGTAGTAGAACTCGGGGGAGGGGATACAATGAGCAGTTCTTC
>NA|NA|TRBV7-7|TRBJ2-1
CASSLTTTNEQFF
TGTGCTAGCAGCTTGACTACTACCAATGAGCAGTTCTTC
>TRBD1|few|TRBV6-4|TRBJ1-6
CASSGGGEGSPLHF
TGTGCCAGCAGTGGAGGGGGCGAGGGTTCACCCCTCCACTTT
>TRBD1|NA|TRBV7-3|TRBJ1-2
CASSPDRGLSYGYTF
TGTGCCAGCAGCCCCGACAGGGGGCTTAGCTATGGCTACACCTTC
>TRBD2|NA|TRBV5-8|TRBJ2-2
CASSERLAGRRELFF
TGTGCCAGCAGCGAGAGACTAGCGGGGCGGCGGGAGCTGTTTTTT
>NA|NA|TRBV18|TRBJ1-3
CASSPPLGVGNTIYF
TGTGCCAGCTCACCACCTCTGGGAGTAGGAAACACCATATATTTT
>NA|once|TRBV5-5|TRBJ2-7
CASSFTGASYEQYF
TGTGCCAGCAGCTTTACAGGTGCCTCCTACGAGCAGTACTTC
>NA|once|TRBV28|TRBJ2-3
CASSLGPTIGGAEGEYTDTQYF
TGTGCCAGCAGTTTAGGACCCACCATTGGGGGGGCGGAAGGAGAATACACAGATACGCAGTATTTT
>TRBD2|NA|TRBV15|TRBJ2-1
CATSGGRGGRDEQFF
TGTGCCACCAGCGGTGGCCGGGGCGGGAGGGATGAGCAGTTCTTC
>NA|once|TRBV9|TRBJ2-2
CASSVESANTGELFF
TGTGCCAGCAGCGTAGAATCCGCGAACACCGGGGAGCTGTTTTTT
>NA|NA|TRBV4-2|TRBJ1-1
CASSALDTEAFF
TGTGCCAGCAGCGCTTTAGACACTGAAGCTTTCTTT
>NA|once|TRBV7-2|TRBJ1-4
CASSLERVKGNEKLFF
TGTGCCAGCAGCTTAGAAAGGGTAAAGGGGAATGAAAAACTGTTTTTT
>NA|NA|TRBV5-4|TRBJ1-4
CASSHLGGANEKLFF
TGTGCCAGCAGCCATTTGGGGGGAGCTAATGAAAAACTGTTTTTT
>NA|NA|TRBV6-5|TRBJ1-2
CASRPGVGAVYGYTF
TGTGCCAGCAGGCCTGGGGTGGGGGCAGTCTATGGCTACACCTTC
>TRBD2|NA|TRBV2|TRBJ2-5
CASSGLAGAFETQYF
TGTGCCAGCAGCGGACTAGCGGGAGCTTTCGAGACCCAGTACTTC